This T cell receptor beta chain is drawn from a study of cytomegalovirus exposure and HLA in healthy donors. General observations from the study: Reports indicated that the classifier achieved high specificity and sensitivity in diagnosing cytomegalovirus status. TCR sequences were mostly rare, though some public TCRs occurred in many donors. Cytomegalovirus-associated TCR beta chains were listed, numbering 164. Subsequent analysis revealed that first-cohort TCR clusters tended to co-occur in the 95 to 150 validation repertoires.

Sequencing was performed with immunoSEQ multiplex PCR; in TCRdb, only in-frame clones are kept and a portion is missing. The sample yields about 170,000 clones, 86% seen once. Germline CDR1 reads MNHNY; CDR2 reads SVGAGI (reference sequence). CDR3 size: 12 residues. The V gene lost 3 bases and the J gene lost 7 bases, with 9 bases spanning the gap. As regards this clone: Its specificity is not known.

This sequence was found in a woman aged 25 to 39 in good health and CMV-seronegative. J is TRBJ1-1 and V is TRBV6-6, with a possible D match to TRBD1 (5 bases). The specimen was PBMCs. Here the CDR3 reads CASSYPTDEAFF. The CDR3 DNA follows: TGTGCCAGCAGTTATCCGACAGATGAAGCTTTCTTT.